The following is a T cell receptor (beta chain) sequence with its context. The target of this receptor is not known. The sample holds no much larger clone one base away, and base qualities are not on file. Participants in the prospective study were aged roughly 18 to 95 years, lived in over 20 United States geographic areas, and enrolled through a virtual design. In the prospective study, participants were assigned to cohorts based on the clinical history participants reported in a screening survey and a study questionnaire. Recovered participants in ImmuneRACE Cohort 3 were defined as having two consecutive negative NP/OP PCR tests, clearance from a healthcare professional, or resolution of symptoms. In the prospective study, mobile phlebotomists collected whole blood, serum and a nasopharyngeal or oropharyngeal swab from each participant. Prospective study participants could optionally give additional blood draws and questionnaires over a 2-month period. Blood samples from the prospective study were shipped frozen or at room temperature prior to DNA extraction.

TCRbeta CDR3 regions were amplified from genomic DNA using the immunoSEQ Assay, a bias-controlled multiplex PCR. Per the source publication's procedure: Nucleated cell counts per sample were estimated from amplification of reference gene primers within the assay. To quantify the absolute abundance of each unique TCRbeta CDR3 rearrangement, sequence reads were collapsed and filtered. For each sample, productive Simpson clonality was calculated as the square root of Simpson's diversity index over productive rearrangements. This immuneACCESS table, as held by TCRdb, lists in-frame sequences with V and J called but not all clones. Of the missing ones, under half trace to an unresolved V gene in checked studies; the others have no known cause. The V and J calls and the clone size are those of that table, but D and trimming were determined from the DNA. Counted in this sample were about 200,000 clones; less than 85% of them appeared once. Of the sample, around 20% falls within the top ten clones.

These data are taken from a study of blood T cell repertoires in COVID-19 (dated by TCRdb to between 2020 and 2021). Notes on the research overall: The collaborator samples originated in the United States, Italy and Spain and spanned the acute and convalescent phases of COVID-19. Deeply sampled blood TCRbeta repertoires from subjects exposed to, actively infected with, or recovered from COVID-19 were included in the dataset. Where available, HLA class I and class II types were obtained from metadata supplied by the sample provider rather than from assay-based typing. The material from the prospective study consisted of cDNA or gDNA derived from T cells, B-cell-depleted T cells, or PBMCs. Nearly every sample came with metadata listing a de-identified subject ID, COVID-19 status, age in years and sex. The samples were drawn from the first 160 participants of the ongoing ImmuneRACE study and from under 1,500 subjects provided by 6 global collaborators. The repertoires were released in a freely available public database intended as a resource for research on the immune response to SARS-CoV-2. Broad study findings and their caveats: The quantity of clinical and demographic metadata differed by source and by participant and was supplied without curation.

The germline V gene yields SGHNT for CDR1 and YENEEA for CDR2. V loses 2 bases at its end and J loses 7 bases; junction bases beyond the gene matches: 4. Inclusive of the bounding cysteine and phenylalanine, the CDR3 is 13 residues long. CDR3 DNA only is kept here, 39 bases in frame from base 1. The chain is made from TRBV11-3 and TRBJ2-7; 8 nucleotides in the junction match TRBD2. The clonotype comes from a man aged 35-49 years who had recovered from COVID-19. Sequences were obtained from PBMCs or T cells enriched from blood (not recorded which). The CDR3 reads CASSLSGSFEQYF. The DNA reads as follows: TGTGCCAGCAGCTTAAGCGGGAGTTTTGAGCAGTACTTC.